This T cell receptor (beta chain) is drawn from a study of long-term antiretroviral therapy in people with HIV (dated by TCRdb to 2022 to 2024). About the investigation overall: Collection of the earliest samples took place about a decade ahead of the 2015 WHO recommendation for immediate ART, at a time when ART was typically delayed until CD4 counts fell. This retrospective serial study examined whether starting ART and sustained HIV suppression were associated with changes in the composition and diversity of the TRB repertoire in peripheral blood. A total of roughly 180 cryopreserved PBMC samples were contributed to the cohort by 30 adults with confirmed HIV infection, with samples collected serially over a mean of approximately six years (range 1-12). About 40% of the 30 participants with HIV were female. No cross-contamination during QIAcube processing was shown when test extractions of a monoclonal T-cell line were performed alongside 30 to 40 polyclonal samples. General conclusions and limits of the study: Narrower CDR3 length ranges were observed in HIV repertoires than in controls, and an antigen-experienced repertoire with only a slight naive shift after ART was suggested by the network structure. Starting ART was linked to a significant rise in TRB diversity, yet even with long-term ART the diversity remained significantly lower than in transplant donor controls. The repertoire was dominated across all time points by expanded TRB clones identified before ART initiation, although this dominance was seen to fluctuate and to decrease in many PLHIV after ART. Limited PBMC availability meant only the TCR beta chain was sequenced, without alpha chain pairing. Samples dated from 2004 to 2017, and the ART regimens used may be less effective than current ones. Because cell numbers in pre-ART samples were limited, unsorted PBMC were profiled instead of sorted CD4+ and CD8+ T cells. Inferences about post-ART repertoire changes are limited because no data were available on ART adherence, viral resistance or therapy changes.

Sequencing of the TRB variable region was done with the immunoSEQ hsTCRB v3.0 assay at survey level resolution. The targeted TRB sequencing depth was about 35,000-55,000 T-cell genomes per sample. An Illumina MiSeq with a v3 150-cycle kit was used to sequence the pooled TRB libraries. The authors' pipeline ran thus. Repertoire analysis ran in R within a reproducible Nextflow workflow covering QC, data transformation and analysis. LymphoSeq2, an R package for AIRR-Seq data exploration, was used to implement custom analyses. Several samples yielding fewer than 5000 total TRB sequences were excluded, leaving around 200 analyzed HIV repertoires. Among the 170 to 200 retained HIV repertoires, 55 to 65 were collected before ART initiation and 129 were collected after ART initiation. Repertoires were downsampled to 5000 TRB nucleotide sequences, and summary statistics were averaged over 100 downsampling iterations. TRB sequences were retained for analysis only if CDR3 regions of at least seven amino acids were present. A Shannon entropy-derived clonality score and the Gini coefficient were used to measure diversity. Repertoire networks linked the top 5000 CDR3 amino acid sequences whenever two sequences differed by an edit distance of one. Antigen specificity groups and MHC restriction were predicted for TRB CDR3 amino acid sequences with GLIPH2. To flag known associations with CMV, EBV, HIV or tissue antigens, CDR3 amino acid sequences were compared against VDJdb and McPAS-TCR. Pre-ART, post-ART and control groups were compared with Wilcoxon signed-rank tests and Holm-Bonferroni correction. TCRdb mirrors the immuneACCESS table, restricted to in-frame sequences. Some clones are absent from its copies; in checked studies, under half trace to an unresolved V gene, and the reason for the others is unknown. V and J calls and clone size are those listed in that table; D and trimming were worked out from the DNA. The sample data list over 15,000 clones, and around nine tenths of these were observed just once. In total, the top ten clones hold over 8% of the sample.

The germline V gene supplies CDR1 SNHLY and CDR2 FYNNEI. The CDR3 runs 15 residues from the cysteine to the phenylalanine. The sequence is cut down to CDR3 DNA, 45 bases in frame from base 1. Unmatched junction bases come to 12, with V trimmed by 5 bases and J by 12 bases. Participants were included only if at least one PBMC sample before ART initiation and at least two post-ART samples were available. Every participant with HIV received treatment in the United States of America. Before DNA extraction, cryopreserved samples of roughly 1-10 million PBMC were thawed and washed. At the time of the earliest PBMC sample for each participant with HIV, ages ranged from about 20 to 54 years. Per participant, PBMC samples came from 1-4 timepoints prior to ART initiation and 2-8 timepoints following ART initiation, for a median of 7 samples. For every participant, serial HIV viral load, CD4+ T-cell count, ART history and demographic data were obtained. Genomic DNA was extracted from unsorted PBMC with a Qiagen kit on a QIAcube, processed in batches of 12 samples.

As for this clone: What antigen it recognizes has not been identified. No qualities accompany the bases; no much larger clone lies one base away.

The sample here was unsorted PBMCs, taken 0.3 years after starting antiretroviral therapy. The chain couples TRBV2 to TRBJ2-1; 11 bases in between match TRBD2. The receptor was isolated from a man aged 60 to 69 with HIV. The bases read TGTGCCAGCAGTTCCACTAGCGGGAGAGACTTCTTGCAGTTCTTC. It translates to CASSSTSGRDFLQFF.